These 16 T cell receptor beta chains were sequenced from one sample in a study of shared clonotypes between healthy human individuals. The table came from immunoSEQ multiplex PCR; TCRdb's copy has only in-frame clones and leaves some out. The top ten hold nearly 1.5% of the sample, which has about 960,000 clones, about three quarters seen once. What was sequenced was memory CD4+ T cells sorted from blood. The subset here: CD45RA-negative fraction. Receptors originate from a young man in good health.

This clone was counted many times. The gene calls are TRBV6-5 and TRBJ1-1; 10 nucleotides line up with TRBD1. The CDR3 is made up of 15 amino acids. Germline assignment: CDR1 MNHEY and CDR2 SVGAGI. J was trimmed by 4 bases and V by 2 bases; bases with no gene match: 4. The CDR3: CASSYTWTGGTEAFF. The CDR3 DNA is TGTGCCAGCAGTTACACCTGGACAGGGGGCACTGAAGCTTTCTTT.

The chain is built from TRBV5-1 and TRBJ2-7, with 14 bases identical to TRBD2. Germline CDR1 is SGHRS and CDR2 is YFSETQ. CDR3 length equals 17 residues. V lost 4 bases, J lost 2 bases, and 8 bases stayed unmatched. CDR3 DNA sequence: TGCGCCAGCAGCCCGAATCCGGGACTAGCGGGAGCCTACGAGCAGTACTTC. Protein: CASSPNPGLAGAYEQYF.

The genes are TRBV2 and TRBJ1-1; D remains ambiguous. This CDR3 is 13 amino acids long. The germline V gene has CDR1 SNHLY and CDR2 FYNNEI. V was cut by 2 bases and J by 8 bases, with 12 bases left in between. CDR3 residues: CASSELGYPEAFF. For the CDR3, the DNA is TGTGCCAGCAGTGAATTGGGGTATCCAGAAGCTTTCTTT.

The V gene is TRBV11-2, the J gene TRBJ2-7; the D gene is possibly TRBD2 (5 bases). The V and J ends lost 1 base and 2 bases respectively, with 12 bases between them. The CDR3 covers 15 residues. Germline CDR1 is SGHAT and CDR2 is FQNNGV. The DNA for the CDR3 is TGTGCCAGCAGCTTAGGTAGAGGGAAAACCTACGAGCAGTACTTC. It encodes CASSLGRGKTYEQYF.

The chain employs TRBV19 and TRBJ1-2; D ambiguous. This CDR3 spans 14 amino acids. Germline assignment: CDR1 LNHDA and CDR2 SQIVND (reference sequence). Trimming removed 5 bases from V and 2 bases from J, with 12 bases in between. CDR3 residues: CASSPLGSNYGYTF. CDR3 sequence (DNA): TGTGCCAGTAGTCCCCTGGGATCCAACTATGGCTACACCTTC.

This sequence joins TRBV5-6 and TRBJ2-3, with TRBD2 matching over 9 bases. The V gene's germline CDR1 is SGHDT and CDR2 YYEEEE. The CDR3 length is 16 residues. The ends lost 0 bases at V and 2 bases at J; junction bases unmatched: 4. The CDR3 here is CASSLVAGAHTDTQYF. The DNA of the CDR3 is TGTGCCAGCAGCTTGGTAGCGGGGGCACACACAGATACGCAGTATTTT.

The chain carries TRBV5-1 and TRBJ1-2; 8 bases are a match to TRBD1. Germline CDR1 SGHRS, CDR2 YFSETQ. The CDR3 runs to 16 residues. V dropped 3 bases and J dropped 4; count of bases not matched to a gene: 11. CDR3 sequence (DNA): TGCGCCAGCAGCTCCAACTGGGGGGGACAGGTCTATGGCTACACCTTC. Its translation is CASSSNWGGQVYGYTF. Together with reference TRBV5-1 and TRBJ1-2, the CDR3 gives the full variable domain: KAGVTQTPRYLIKTRGQQVTLSCSPISGHRSVSWYQQTPGQGLQFLFEYFSETQRNKGNFPGRFSGRQFSNSRSEMNVSTLELGDSALYLCASSSNWGGQVYGYTFGSGTRLTVV.

V usage is TRBV7-9 and J usage is TRBJ1-3; tentatively, D is TRBD1 (6 bases). The CDR3 runs 17 residues. V was cut by 4 bases and J by 4 bases, with 20 bases left in between. CDR1 is SEHNR and CDR2 is FQNEAQ in the germline V gene (reference sequence). CDR3 loop: CASSSGLRGGGGNTIYF. In nucleotides, the CDR3 is TGTGCCAGCAGCTCGGGCCTCCGTGGGGGCGGCGGAAACACCATATATTTT.

This chain uses TRBV5-1 with TRBJ2-2, with TRBD2 matching 7 bases. The CDR3 totals 15 residues. Germline CDR1 is SGHRS and CDR2 is YFSETQ. The V segment lost 4 bases and the J segment 3 bases; nucleotides outside the gene matches: 6. The DNA of the CDR3 is TGCGCCAGCAGCCGTAGACTAGCTGACACCGGGGAGCTGTTTTTT. Amino acid sequence: CASSRRLADTGELFF.

The rearrangement links TRBV5-4 to TRBJ2-3; a possible D gene is TRBD2 (5 bases). The germline V and J ends were trimmed by 1 base and 2 bases, with 17 bases remaining between them. Germline V gene sequence: CDR1 SGHNT, CDR2 YYREEE (reference sequence). This CDR3 is 17 amino acids long. The CDR3 is CASSLRGLLSYTDTQYF. CDR3 nucleotides: TGTGCCAGCAGCTTGCGGGGTTTACTCTCTTACACAGATACGCAGTATTTT. The whole variable domain, remainder taken from reference TRBV5-4 and TRBJ2-3, is ETGVTQSPTHLIKTRGQQVTLRCSSQSGHNTVSWYQQALGQGPQFIFQYYREEENGRGNFPPRFSGLQFPNYSSELNVNALELDDSALYLCASSLRGLLSYTDTQYFGPGTRLTVL.

The gene calls are TRBV5-6 and TRBJ2-5, with D unresolved. V was pared by 0 bases and J by 6 bases, with 12 bases between. The germline V gene encodes CDR1 SGHDT and CDR2 YYEEEE. This CDR3 contains 14 residues. CDR3 residues: CASSLGLAVKTQYF. Written as DNA, the CDR3 is TGTGCCAGCAGCTTGGGACTTGCAGTAAAGACCCAGTACTTC. The whole variable domain, filled in from reference TRBV5-6 and TRBJ2-5, reads DAGVTQSPTHLIKTRGQQVTLRCSPKSGHDTVSWYQQALGQGPQFIFQYYEEEERQRGNFPDRFSGHQFPNYSSELNVNALLLGDSALYLCASSLGLAVKTQYFGPGTRLLVL.

This sequence joins TRBV10-3 and TRBJ2-1; 12 bases align to TRBD1. The CDR3 runs to 15 residues. Losses at the gene ends were 2 bases for V and 6 bases for J; bases not matched to a gene: 2. CDR1 is ENHRY and CDR2 is SYGVKD in the germline V gene. CDR3 loop: CAISEGTGGVNEQFF. As DNA, the CDR3 is TGTGCCATCAGTGAGGGGACAGGGGGCGTCAATGAGCAGTTCTTC.

The V and J genes are TRBV29-1 and TRBJ1-5; 7 bases are a match to TRBD1. The CDR3 consists of 12 residues. V was pared by 6 bases and J by 3 bases, with 2 bases of the junction left unmatched. CDR1 and CDR2 from the germline V gene are SQVTM and ANQGSEA. CDR3 DNA: TGCAGCGTGGGACAGTTCAATCAGCCCCAGCATTTT. Protein product: CSVGQFNQPQHF.

J is TRBJ1-2 and V is TRBV29-1; D is unclear. The CDR3 spans 13 residues. The V end lost 0 bases, the J end lost 4 bases, and 9 bases lay between the germline ends. Germline CDR1 reads SQVTM; CDR2 reads ANQGSEA. CDR3 region: CSVEEYAGYGYTF. The CDR3 DNA follows: TGCAGCGTTGAAGAGTACGCTGGCTATGGCTACACCTTC.

The chain uses TRBV5-1 and TRBJ2-3; possible D gene TRBD1, 7 bases. Germline V gene data show CDR1 as SGHRS and CDR2 as YFSETQ. The germline V and J ends were trimmed by 1 base and 0 bases, with 12 bases remaining between them. The CDR3 sequence is 16 residues long. The CDR3 DNA follows: TGCGCCAGCAGCTTGTTTGCGGGACAGAGCACAGATACGCAGTATTTT. It specifies CASSLFAGQSTDTQYF.

The chain employs TRBV6-1 and TRBJ1-1; 10 bases fit TRBD1. V dropped 7 bases and J dropped 1; count of bases not matched to a gene: 3. Germline V CDR1 and CDR2: MNHNS, SASEGT. CDR3 length: 14 residues. DNA of the CDR3: TGTGCCAGCACAAGGGACAGGGGGAACACTGAAGCTTTCTTT. Translated: CASTRDRGNTEAFF.